This passage covers 20 T cell receptor beta chains from one sample sequenced in a study of cytomegalovirus exposure and HLA in healthy donors. Primers for the PCR totalled 60 Vbeta and 13 Jbeta. Sequencing used immunoSEQ multiplex PCR; TCRdb keeps in-frame clones, though not all of them. The table lists some 180,000 clones, under 80% of them singletons. Input material: PBMCs. These receptors were taken from a young woman in good health and CMV-seropositive.

The DNA of the CDR3 is TGTGCCAGCAGCTGGGCAATGGGGGCTAAAGATGAGCAGTTCTTC. Its translation is CASSWAMGAKDEQFF. The rearrangement uses TRBV7-2 and TRBJ2-1, with D possibly matching TRBD1 (6 bases). The germline gives CDR1 SGHTA, CDR2 FQGNSA. The CDR3 has 15 amino acids. The V end was cut by 4 bases, the J end by 8 bases, with 18 bases between.

This clone came up once. The V call is TRBV15, the J call TRBJ2-7; perhaps TRBD1 as D (7 bases). Deletions cut 3 bases from V and 7 bases from J, with 16 bases between. The length of the CDR3 is 14 residues. The germline V gene has CDR1 LNHNV and CDR2 YYDKDF (reference sequence). CDR3 amino acids: CATSSVRQGGEQYF. CDR3 in DNA: TGTGCCACCAGCAGCGTGCGGCAGGGGGGAGAGCAGTACTTC.

The chain links TRBV11-2 to TRBJ2-2; 9 bases align to TRBD2. The ends lost 8 bases at V and 3 bases at J; junction bases unmatched: 7. Germline V gene data show CDR1 as SGHAT and CDR2 as FQNNGV. The CDR3 runs 15 residues. DNA of the CDR3: TGTGCCAGCCTACAAGCGGGGGGATACACCGGGGAGCTGTTTTTT. It yields the protein CASLQAGGYTGELFF. The full variable domain, completed using reference TRBV11-2 and TRBJ2-2, is EAGVAQSPRYKIIEKRQSVAFWCNPISGHATLYWYQQILGQGPKLLIQFQNNGVVDDSQLPKDRFSAERLKGVDSTLKIQPAKLEDSAVYLCASLQAGGYTGELFFGEGSRLTVL.

The chain is built from TRBV12-5 and TRBJ2-1; weak D call: TRBD1 (5 bases). This CDR3 spans 16 amino acids. Trimming removed 2 bases at V and 6 bases at J, with 17 bases between. Germline CDR1 and CDR2: LGHNT and FRNRAP. DNA for the CDR3: TGTGCTAGTGGTTTGATTCAGGGTGGATACTCCAATGAGCAGTTCTTC. It is translated as CASGLIQGGYSNEQFF. Using reference TRBV12-5 and TRBJ2-1 for the parts outside the CDR3, the full variable domain is DARVTQTPRHKVTEMGQEVTMRCQPILGHNTVFWYRQTMMQGLELLAYFRNRAPLDDSGMPKDRFSAEMPDATLATLKIQPSEPRDSAVYFCASGLIQGGYSNEQFFGPGTRLTVL.

The chain recombines TRBV2 with TRBJ1-2, with D unresolved. The CDR3 has 12 residues. CDR1 SNHLY and CDR2 FYNNEI come from the germline V gene. V lost 10 bases and J 1 base, leaving 10 bases between the germline ends. CDR3 loop: CAIPHDNYGYTF. CDR3 nucleotide sequence: TGTGCCATCCCACATGATAACTATGGCTACACCTTC.

This sequence joins TRBV15 and TRBJ1-2; possible D gene TRBD1, 5 bases. This CDR3 is 17 amino acids long. Germline loops: CDR1 LNHNV, CDR2 YYDKDF (reference sequence). Trimming pared 1 base from V and 3 bases from J, leaving 18 bases between. As DNA, the CDR3 is TGTGCCACCAGCAGAGGTTATGTACAGGCGCAAGACTATGGCTACACCTTC. Encoded protein: CATSRGYVQAQDYGYTF.

V is TRBV18 and J is TRBJ2-5; D possibly corresponds to TRBD1 (5 bases). Germline V CDR1 and CDR2: KGHSH, LQKENI. V gave up 6 bases and J gave up 2 bases, with 10 bases separating them. The CDR3 length is 13 residues. CDR3 protein: CASSQGSQETQYF. CDR3 coding DNA: TGTGCCAGCTCCCAGGGTTCACAAGAGACCCAGTACTTC.

V is TRBV10-1 and J is TRBJ2-3; D is undetermined. There are 15 residues in the CDR3. The germline V gene has CDR1 WNHNN and CDR2 SYGVQD (reference sequence). The V gene lost 0 bases and the J gene lost 2 bases, with 9 bases spanning the gap. CDR3 sequence reads: CASSESGRSTDTQYF. Written as DNA, the CDR3 is TGCGCCAGCAGTGAGTCGGGCAGATCCACAGATACGCAGTATTTT.

V gene TRBV4-3 combines with J gene TRBJ2-1; 9 nucleotides match TRBD2. This CDR3 contains 17 residues. Germline values: CDR1 LGHNA, CDR2 YSLEER. The J segment lost 6 bases and the V segment lost 0 bases, leaving 9 bases of the junction unmatched. The DNA for the CDR3 is TGCGCCAGCAGCCAAGATCTGGAGCGGGGGGTTGGCAATGAGCAGTTCTTC. Translating gives CASSQDLERGVGNEQFF.

This clone was counted between two and nine times. J is TRBJ1-2 and V is TRBV28, with a possible D match to TRBD1 (5 bases). The CDR3 totals 13 residues. Trimming took 3 bases from V and 3 from J, leaving 8 bases between them. Germline V gives CDR1 MDHEN, CDR2 SYDVKM. The CDR3 bases are TGTGCCAGCAGTTTTGACAGCTACTATGGCTACACCTTC. Encoded protein: CASSFDSYYGYTF.

This clone came up a few times. The rearrangement joins TRBV19 to TRBJ1-1, with TRBD1 as a possible D gene (5 bases). In germline, CDR1 is LNHDA, CDR2 SQIVND (reference sequence). Trimming took off 0 bases at V and 1 base at J, with 9 bases between the two ends. The CDR3 runs 15 residues. The CDR3 loop is CASSIDSGGNTEAFF. The DNA of the CDR3 is TGTGCCAGTAGTATAGACTCGGGGGGGAACACTGAAGCTTTCTTT. Variable domain in full (rest from reference TRBV19 and TRBJ1-1): DGGITQSPKYLFRKEGQNVTLSCEQNLNHDAMYWYRQDPGQGLRLIYYSQIVNDFQKGDIAEGYSVSREKKESFPLTVTSAQKNPTAFYLCASSIDSGGNTEAFFGQGTRLTVV.

V usage is TRBV30 and J usage is TRBJ1-2; 7 positions agree with TRBD1. The CDR3 spans 12 residues. J gave up 3 bases and V 8 bases, and 6 bases lay outside the gene matches. In germline, CDR1 is GTSNPN, CDR2 SVGIG (reference sequence). The CDR3 DNA reads as TGTGCCCTGAGGGGGCGAGACTATGGCTACACCTTC. Translation: CALRGRDYGYTF.

The genes are TRBV7-9 and TRBJ2-7; TRBD2 agrees at 11 bases. There are 14 residues in the CDR3. The germline V gene encodes CDR1 SEHNR and CDR2 FQNEAQ (reference sequence). Trimming cost V 2 bases and J 6 bases; bases outside gene matches: 3. The CDR3 is CASSLTSGGPEQYF. DNA of the CDR3: TGTGCCAGCAGCTTAACTAGCGGGGGTCCCGAGCAGTACTTC.

This sequence joins TRBV30 and TRBJ1-5, with D possibly TRBD1 on 5 matching bases. This CDR3 region has 15 residues. V shed 1 base and J shed 2 bases, with 12 bases lying between them. The V gene's germline CDR1 is GTSNPN and CDR2 SVGIG (reference sequence). The CDR3 reads CAWSEGNLGNQPQHF. DNA of the CDR3: TGTGCCTGGAGTGAGGGGAATTTGGGCAATCAGCCCCAGCATTTT. The variable domain in full, completed from reference TRBV30 and TRBJ1-5, reads SQTIHQWPATLVQPVGSPLSLECTVEGTSNPNLYWYRQAAGRGLQLLFYSVGIGQISSEVPQNLSASRPQDRQFILSSKKLLLSDSGFYLCAWSEGNLGNQPQHFGDGTRLSIL.

V gene TRBV4-3 combines with J gene TRBJ1-2, with 7 bases fitting TRBD1. Germline V gene data show CDR1 as LGHNA and CDR2 as YSLEER. The V gene end was trimmed by 3 bases and the J gene end by 5 bases; junction bases not matched to a gene: 12. The CDR3 loop spans 16 amino acids. CDR3 amino acids: CASSQEWQGVTYGYTF. In DNA, the CDR3 is TGCGCCAGCAGCCAGGAATGGCAGGGGGTAACATATGGCTACACCTTC.

The chain carries TRBV25-1 and TRBJ2-4; 8 nucleotides agree with TRBD2. The CDR3 is made up of 16 amino acids. Germline lookup yields CDR1 MGHDK and CDR2 SYGVNS. Trimming took 5 bases from V and 3 from J; bases not matched to a gene: 9. The CDR3 sequence: CASSSSGGADKNIQYF. DNA of the CDR3: TGTGCCAGCAGTTCCTCCGGGGGGGCGGACAAAAACATTCAGTACTTC.

The V gene is TRBV11-2, the J gene TRBJ2-1, with 10 bases aligning to TRBD1. CDR3 length: 18 amino acids. Germline-derived CDR1 and CDR2 are SGHAT and FQNNGV. Unmatched junction bases numbered 12, after V lost 3 bases and J lost 4 bases. This CDR3 is CASSFTPRGQGTYNEQFF. In DNA form, the CDR3 reads TGTGCCAGCAGCTTCACCCCTCGGGGACAGGGGACTTACAATGAGCAGTTCTTC.

The rearrangement links TRBV29-1 to TRBJ1-2, with D possibly matching TRBD1 (6 bases). There are 14 residues in the CDR3. Germline assignment: CDR1 SQVTM and CDR2 ANQGSEA. Trimming stripped 6 bases from V and 6 bases from J, with 20 bases between. This CDR3 is CSVRGGPTGNGYTF. As DNA, the CDR3 is TGCAGCGTACGAGGTGGGCCCACAGGGAATGGCTACACCTTC.

This clone appeared a single time. The V gene is TRBV19, the J gene TRBJ1-1; D is uncertain. The germline CDR1 and CDR2 sequences are LNHDA and SQIVND (reference sequence). Trimming cost V 6 bases and J 1 base, with 6 bases left between them. This CDR3 comprises 12 residues. The CDR3, as DNA: TGTGCCAGTAGACCGAGGAACACTGAAGCTTTCTTT. It encodes CASRPRNTEAFF.

This sequence joins TRBV11-2 and TRBJ1-5, with TRBD1 matching 9 bases. Germline lookup yields CDR1 SGHAT and CDR2 FQNNGV. With V trimmed by 3 bases and J by 0 bases, 0 bases remained unmatched. The CDR3 loop spans 15 amino acids. CDR3 residues: CASSLGQGSNQPQHF. The CDR3, as DNA: TGTGCCAGCAGCTTGGGACAGGGTAGCAATCAGCCCCAGCATTTT. Full variable domain (rest looked up from reference TRBV11-2 and TRBJ1-5): EAGVAQSPRYKIIEKRQSVAFWCNPISGHATLYWYQQILGQGPKLLIQFQNNGVVDDSQLPKDRFSAERLKGVDSTLKIQPAKLEDSAVYLCASSLGQGSNQPQHFGDGTRLSIL.